The clone carrying this TCR beta chain was observed a few times. Trimming took 7 bases from V and 6 from J; bases not matched to a gene: 13. In germline, CDR1 is DFQATT, CDR2 SNEGSKA (reference sequence). This CDR3 comprises 15 residues. The data were obtained in a study of T-cell reconstitution after alpha-beta-depleted transplantation in children. During its preparation, the TCRbeta library received unique molecular identifiers. Each CDR3 protein gets one entry after TCRdb re-called the PCR reads with MiXCR. The repertoire has approximately 350,000 distinct CDR3 sequences, 10% of them found once; the top ten carry under 3%.

The clonotype was recovered from a human donor who donated a stem cell graft to a child with acute lymphoblastic leukemia. Source: PBMCs from the stem cell graft donor, taken from the stem cell graft. The chain combines TRBV20-1 with TRBJ2-1, with 9 nucleotides matching TRBD2. CDR3 coding DNA: TGCAGTGGTAACACCGGCCTAGCGGGATCCAATGAGCAGTTCTTC. Amino acid sequence: CSGNTGLAGSNEQFF.